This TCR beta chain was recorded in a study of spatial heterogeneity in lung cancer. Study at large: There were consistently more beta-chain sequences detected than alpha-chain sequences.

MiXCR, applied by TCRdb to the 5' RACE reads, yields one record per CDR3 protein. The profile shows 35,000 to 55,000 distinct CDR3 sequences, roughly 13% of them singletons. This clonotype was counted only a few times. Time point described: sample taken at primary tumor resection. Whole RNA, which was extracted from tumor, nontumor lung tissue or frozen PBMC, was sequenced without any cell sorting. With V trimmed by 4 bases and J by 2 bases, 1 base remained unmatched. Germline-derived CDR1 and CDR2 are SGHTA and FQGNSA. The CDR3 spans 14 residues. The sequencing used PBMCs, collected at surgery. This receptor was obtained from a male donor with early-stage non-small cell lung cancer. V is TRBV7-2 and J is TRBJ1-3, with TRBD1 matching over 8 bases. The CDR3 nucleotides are TGTGCCAGCAGCTCGGACAGGGCTGGAAACACCATATATTTT. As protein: CASSSDRAGNTIYF.